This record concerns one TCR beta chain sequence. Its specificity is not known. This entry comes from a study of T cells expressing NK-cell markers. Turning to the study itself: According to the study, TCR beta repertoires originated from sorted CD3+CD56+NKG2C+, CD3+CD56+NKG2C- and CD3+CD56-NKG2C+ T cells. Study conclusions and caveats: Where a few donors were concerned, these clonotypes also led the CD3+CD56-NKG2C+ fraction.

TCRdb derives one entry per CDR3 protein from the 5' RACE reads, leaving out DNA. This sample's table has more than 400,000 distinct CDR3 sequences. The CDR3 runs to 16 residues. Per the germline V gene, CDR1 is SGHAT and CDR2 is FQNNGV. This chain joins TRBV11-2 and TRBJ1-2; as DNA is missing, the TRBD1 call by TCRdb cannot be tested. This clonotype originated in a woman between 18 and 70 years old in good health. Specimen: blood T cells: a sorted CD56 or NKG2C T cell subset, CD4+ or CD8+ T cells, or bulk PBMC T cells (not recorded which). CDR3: CASSLRGAGDFYGYTF.